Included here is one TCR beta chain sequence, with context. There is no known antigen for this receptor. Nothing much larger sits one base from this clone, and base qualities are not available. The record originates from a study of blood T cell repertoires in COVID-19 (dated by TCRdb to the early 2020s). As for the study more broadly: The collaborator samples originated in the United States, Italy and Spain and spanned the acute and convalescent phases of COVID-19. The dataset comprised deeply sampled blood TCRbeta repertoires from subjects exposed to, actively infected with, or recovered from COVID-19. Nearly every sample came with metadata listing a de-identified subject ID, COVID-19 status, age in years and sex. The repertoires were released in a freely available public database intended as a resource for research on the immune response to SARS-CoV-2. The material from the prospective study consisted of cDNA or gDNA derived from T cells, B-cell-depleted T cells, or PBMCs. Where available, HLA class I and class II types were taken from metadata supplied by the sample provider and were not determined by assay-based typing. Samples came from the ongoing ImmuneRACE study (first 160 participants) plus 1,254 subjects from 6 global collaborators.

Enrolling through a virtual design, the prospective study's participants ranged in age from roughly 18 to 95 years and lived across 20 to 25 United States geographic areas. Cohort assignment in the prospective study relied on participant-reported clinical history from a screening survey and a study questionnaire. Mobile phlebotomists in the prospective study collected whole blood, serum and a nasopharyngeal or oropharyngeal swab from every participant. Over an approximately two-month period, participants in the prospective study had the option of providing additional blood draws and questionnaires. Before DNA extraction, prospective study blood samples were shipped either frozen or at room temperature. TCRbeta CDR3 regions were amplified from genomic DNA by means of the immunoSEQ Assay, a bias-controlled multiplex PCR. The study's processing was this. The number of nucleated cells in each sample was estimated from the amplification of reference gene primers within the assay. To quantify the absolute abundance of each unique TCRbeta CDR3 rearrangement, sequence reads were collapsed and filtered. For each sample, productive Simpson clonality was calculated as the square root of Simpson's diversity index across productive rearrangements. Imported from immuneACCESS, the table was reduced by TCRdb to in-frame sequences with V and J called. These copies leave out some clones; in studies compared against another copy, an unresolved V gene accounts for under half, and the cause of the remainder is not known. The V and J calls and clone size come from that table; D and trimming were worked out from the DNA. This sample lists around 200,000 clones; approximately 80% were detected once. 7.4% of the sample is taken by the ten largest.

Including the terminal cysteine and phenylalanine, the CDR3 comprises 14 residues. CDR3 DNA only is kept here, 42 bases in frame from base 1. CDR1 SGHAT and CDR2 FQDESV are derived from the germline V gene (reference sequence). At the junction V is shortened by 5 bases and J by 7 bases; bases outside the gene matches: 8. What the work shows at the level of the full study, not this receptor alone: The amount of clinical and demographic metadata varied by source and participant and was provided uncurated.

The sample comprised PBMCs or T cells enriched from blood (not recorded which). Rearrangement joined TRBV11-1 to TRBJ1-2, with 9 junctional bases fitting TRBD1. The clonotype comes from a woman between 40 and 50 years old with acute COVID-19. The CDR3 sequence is CASSARQGGRGYTF. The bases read TGTGCCAGCAGCGCGCGACAGGGGGGACGTGGCTACACCTTC.